The clone carrying this TCR beta chain appeared once. The sample originates from a study of blood T cell repertoires in COVID-19. Data came from immunoSEQ multiplex PCR; TCRdb stores just in-frame clones and leaves some out. The repertoire has 39,000 or so clones, around 83% of them found once; the top ten carry 44%. The sequencing input was peripheral blood. The source of this sequence is a woman aged 80 or over with active or convalescent COVID-19.

The CDR3, as DNA: TGCGCCAGCAGCCCACGGACAGCTAACTATGGCTACACCTTC. This sequence encodes CASSPRTANYGYTF. The chain recombines TRBV5-1 with TRBJ1-2, with D possibly being TRBD1 (6 bases). In germline, CDR1 is SGHRS, CDR2 YFSETQ. Trimming left V 4 bases short and J 0 bases short, with 10 bases between. This CDR3 comprises 14 residues.